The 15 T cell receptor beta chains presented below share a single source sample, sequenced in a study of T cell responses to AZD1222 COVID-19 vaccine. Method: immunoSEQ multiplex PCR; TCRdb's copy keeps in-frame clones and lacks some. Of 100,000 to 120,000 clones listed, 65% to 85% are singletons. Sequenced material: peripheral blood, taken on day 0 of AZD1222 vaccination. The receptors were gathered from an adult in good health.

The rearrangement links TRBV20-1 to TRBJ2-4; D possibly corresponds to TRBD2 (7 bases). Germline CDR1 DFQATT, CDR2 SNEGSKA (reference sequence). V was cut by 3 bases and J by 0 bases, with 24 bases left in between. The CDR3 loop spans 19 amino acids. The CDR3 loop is CSASLVGAGRGVAKNIQYF. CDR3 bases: TGCAGTGCTAGTCTTGTCGGGGCAGGGAGGGGGGTAGCCAAAAACATTCAGTACTTC.

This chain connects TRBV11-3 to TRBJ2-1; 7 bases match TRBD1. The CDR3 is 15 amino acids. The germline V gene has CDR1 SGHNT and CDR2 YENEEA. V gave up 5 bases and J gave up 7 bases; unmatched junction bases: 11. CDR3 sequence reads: CASSQQGFEGNEQFF. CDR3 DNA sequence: TGTGCCAGCAGCCAACAGGGGTTCGAGGGGAATGAGCAGTTCTTC. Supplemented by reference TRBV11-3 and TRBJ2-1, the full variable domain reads EAGVVQSPRYKIIEKKQPVAFWCNPISGHNTLYWYLQNLGQGPELLIRYENEEAVDDSQLPKDRFSAERLKGVDSTLKIQPAELGDSAVYLCASSQQGFEGNEQFFGPGTRLTVL.

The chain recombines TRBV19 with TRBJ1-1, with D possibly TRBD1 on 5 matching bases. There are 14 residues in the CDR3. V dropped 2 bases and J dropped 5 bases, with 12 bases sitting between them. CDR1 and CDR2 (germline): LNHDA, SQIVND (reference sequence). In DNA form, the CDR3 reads TGTGCCAGTAGTATACCGGGGGTTTATACTGAAGCTTTCTTT. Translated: CASSIPGVYTEAFF.

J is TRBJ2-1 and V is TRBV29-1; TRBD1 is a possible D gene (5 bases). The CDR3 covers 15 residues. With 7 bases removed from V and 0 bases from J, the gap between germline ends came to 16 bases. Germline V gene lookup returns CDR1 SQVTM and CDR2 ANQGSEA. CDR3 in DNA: TGCAGCGCCCCTCCCAGACAGAGCTCCTACAATGAGCAGTTCTTC. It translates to CSAPPRQSSYNEQFF.

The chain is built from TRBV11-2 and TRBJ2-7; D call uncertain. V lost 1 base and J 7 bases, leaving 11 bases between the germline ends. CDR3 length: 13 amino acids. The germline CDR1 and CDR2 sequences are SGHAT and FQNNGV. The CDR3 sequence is CASSLATALEQYF. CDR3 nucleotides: TGTGCCAGCAGCTTAGCGACTGCCCTGGAGCAGTACTTC.

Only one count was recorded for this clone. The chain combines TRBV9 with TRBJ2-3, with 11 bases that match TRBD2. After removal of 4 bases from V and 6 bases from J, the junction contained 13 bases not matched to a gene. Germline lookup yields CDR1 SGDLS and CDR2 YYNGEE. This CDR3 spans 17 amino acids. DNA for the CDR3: TGTGCCAGCAGCCCTGGGGTAGCGGGAGGGCCACGGGATACGCAGTATTTT. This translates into CASSPGVAGGPRDTQYF.

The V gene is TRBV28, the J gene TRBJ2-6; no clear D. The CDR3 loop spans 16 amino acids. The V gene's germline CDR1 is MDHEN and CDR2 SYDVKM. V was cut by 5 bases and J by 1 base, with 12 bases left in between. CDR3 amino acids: CASSPIGLSGANVLTF. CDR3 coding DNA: TGTGCCAGCAGTCCGATAGGGTTATCTGGGGCCAACGTCCTGACTTTC. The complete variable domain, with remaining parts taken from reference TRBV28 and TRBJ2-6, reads DVKVTQSSRYLVKRTGEKVFLECVQDMDHENMFWYRQDPGLGLRLIYFSYDVKMKEKGDIPEGYSVSREKKERFSLILESASTNQTSMYLCASSPIGLSGANVLTFGAGSRLTVL.

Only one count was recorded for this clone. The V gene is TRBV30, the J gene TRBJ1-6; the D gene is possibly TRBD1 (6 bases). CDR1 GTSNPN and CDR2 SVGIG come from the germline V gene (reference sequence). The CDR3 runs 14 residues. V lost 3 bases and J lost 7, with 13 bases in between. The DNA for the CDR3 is TGTGCCTGGAGCCGGGACAACACCAATTCACCCCTCCACTTT. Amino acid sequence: CAWSRDNTNSPLHF.

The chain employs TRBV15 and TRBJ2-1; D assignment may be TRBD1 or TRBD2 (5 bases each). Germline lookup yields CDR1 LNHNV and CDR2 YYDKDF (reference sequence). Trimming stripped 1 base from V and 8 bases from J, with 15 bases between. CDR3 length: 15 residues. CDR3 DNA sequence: TGTGCCACCAGCAGAGTCTCAAGCCGAGGGGATGAGCAGTTCTTC. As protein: CATSRVSSRGDEQFF.

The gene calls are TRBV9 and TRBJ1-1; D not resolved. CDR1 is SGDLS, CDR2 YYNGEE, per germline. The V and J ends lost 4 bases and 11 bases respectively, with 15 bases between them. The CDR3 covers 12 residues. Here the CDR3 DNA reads TGTGCCAGCAGCAGGGTTACTGAAACCGCTTTCTTT. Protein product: CASSRVTETAFF.

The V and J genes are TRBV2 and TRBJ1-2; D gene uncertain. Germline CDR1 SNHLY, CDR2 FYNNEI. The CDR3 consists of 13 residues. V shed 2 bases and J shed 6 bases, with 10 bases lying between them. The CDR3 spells CASSEKWEDGYTF. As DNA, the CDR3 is TGTGCCAGCAGTGAAAAGTGGGAGGATGGCTACACCTTC.

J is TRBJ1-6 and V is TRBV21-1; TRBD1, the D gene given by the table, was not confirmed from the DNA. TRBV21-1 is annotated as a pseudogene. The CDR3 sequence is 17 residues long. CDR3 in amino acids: CASSKEDSRIYNSPLHF. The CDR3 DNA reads TGTGCCAGCAGCAAAGAGGACAGTAGGATCTATAATTCACCCCTCCACTTT.

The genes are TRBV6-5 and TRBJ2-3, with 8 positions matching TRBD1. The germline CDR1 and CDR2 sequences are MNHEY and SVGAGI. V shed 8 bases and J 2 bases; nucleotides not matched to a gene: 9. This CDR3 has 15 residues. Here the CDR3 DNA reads TGTGCCAGCTTCCTGACAGGGGTGGACACAGATACGCAGTATTTT. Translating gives CASFLTGVDTDTQYF.

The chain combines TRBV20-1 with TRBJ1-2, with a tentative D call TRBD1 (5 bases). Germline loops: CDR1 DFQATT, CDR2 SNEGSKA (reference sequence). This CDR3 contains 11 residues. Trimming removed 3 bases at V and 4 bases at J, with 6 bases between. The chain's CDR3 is CSASGGYGYTF. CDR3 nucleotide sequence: TGCAGTGCTAGCGGGGGCTATGGCTACACCTTC.

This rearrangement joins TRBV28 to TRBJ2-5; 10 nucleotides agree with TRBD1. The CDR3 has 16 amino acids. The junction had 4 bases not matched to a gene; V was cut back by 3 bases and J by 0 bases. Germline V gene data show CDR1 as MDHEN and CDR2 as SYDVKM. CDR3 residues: CASSFLTGGDQETQYF. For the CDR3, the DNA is TGTGCCAGCAGTTTTTTGACAGGGGGCGACCAAGAGACCCAGTACTTC.